Each of the 7 T cell receptor beta chains below was sequenced from the same sample in a study of blood T cell repertoires in COVID-19. The assay was immunoSEQ multiplex PCR, and TCRdb's table has in-frame clones only and misses some. The sample has tens of thousands of clones; approximately 90% are singletons. The sample taken for sequencing was peripheral blood. These receptors came from a human donor with active COVID-19. The donor label of this sample is uncertain.

J is TRBJ1-2 and V is TRBV6-5; 7 bases fit TRBD1. Germline CDR1 MNHEY, CDR2 SVGAGI. V shed 2 bases and J 3 bases; nucleotides not matched to a gene: 0. The CDR3 consists of 13 residues. CDR3 sequence reads: CASSYRGHYGYTF. The CDR3 DNA reads as TGTGCCAGCAGTTACAGGGGGCACTATGGCTACACCTTC.

The rearrangement joins TRBV4-3 to TRBJ1-6; D is possibly TRBD1 (6 bases). V was trimmed by 0 bases and J by 7 bases, leaving 7 bases between them. This CDR3 is 14 amino acids long. Germline CDR1 LGHNA, CDR2 YSLEER. The CDR3 loop reads CASSQDRGNSPLHF. As DNA, the CDR3 is TGCGCCAGCAGCCAAGACAGGGGCAATTCACCCCTCCACTTT.

V is TRBV10-1 and J is TRBJ1-2, with D unresolved. Germline V gene data show CDR1 as WNHNN and CDR2 as SYGVQD (reference sequence). Trimming took off 10 bases at V and 0 bases at J, with 12 bases between the two ends. The CDR3 covers 13 residues. The DNA for the CDR3 is TGCGCCACCCAGCAGGCCGCTAACTATGGCTACACCTTC. Its translation is CATQQAANYGYTF.

The chain has TRBV7-6 and TRBJ2-7; 11 bases are shared with TRBD1. V was clipped by 6 bases and J by 4 bases; unmatched bases: 8. Per the germline V gene, CDR1 is SGHVS and CDR2 is FNYEAQ. CDR3 length: 15 residues. The CDR3 DNA reads TGTGCCAGCAGTCACTCAGGGACAGGGGGGTACGAGCAGTACTTC. This codes for CASSHSGTGGYEQYF.

This chain uses TRBV11-1 with TRBJ2-7; D is uncertain. Germline CDR1 and CDR2: SGHAT and FQDESV (reference sequence). V was cut by 5 bases and J by 1 base, with 18 bases left in between. This CDR3 has 16 amino acids. For the CDR3, the DNA is TGTGCCAGCAGCCCCTCCCCGGCAGGATTATCCTACGAGCAGTACTTC. This translates into CASSPSPAGLSYEQYF.

The V gene is TRBV5-8, the J gene TRBJ2-5; 8 bases are a match to TRBD2. V trimming: 4 bases; J trimming: 2 bases; junction bases outside the gene matches: 4. The CDR3 extends over 14 amino acids. From germline, CDR1 is SGHTS and CDR2 YDEGEE. DNA of the CDR3: TGTGCCAGCAGCCCCGCTAGCGGGCAAGAGACCCAGTACTTC. Residues: CASSPASGQETQYF. Combining the CDR3 with reference TRBV5-8 and TRBJ2-5 gives the whole variable domain EAGVTQSPTHLIKTRGQQATLRCSPISGHTSVYWYQQALGLGLQFLLWYDEGEERNRGNFPPRFSGRQFPNYSSELNVNALELEDSALYLCASSPASGQETQYFGPGTRLLVL.

This chain uses TRBV11-2 with TRBJ2-2; TRBD2 might be the D (5 bases). This CDR3 has 14 residues. Trimming took 3 bases from V and 3 from J, leaving 8 bases between them. Germline V gene lookup returns CDR1 SGHAT and CDR2 FQNNGV. The CDR3 region is CASSFSGYTGELFF. The DNA of the CDR3 is TGTGCCAGCAGCTTCTCGGGGTACACCGGGGAGCTGTTTTTT.